The clone carrying this T cell receptor (beta chain) was observed a handful of times. The sample is drawn from a study of response to subunit inactivated influenza vaccine. V was cut by 1 base and J by 3 bases, with 12 bases left in between. Germline V gives CDR1 DFQATT, CDR2 SNEGSKA (reference sequence). The CDR3 runs 14 residues. TCRdb passed the RT-PCR reads through MiXCR, listing each CDR3 protein once. The sample yields a few hundred thousand distinct CDR3 sequences, approximately 6.9% seen once. The sequence came from a man aged 45 to 75 who received an inactivated influenza vaccine. The V gene is TRBV20-1, the J gene TRBJ1-2; D is ambiguous. The sample consisted of PBMCs from blood, taken approximately 25 months after vaccination. CDR3 nucleotides: TGCAGTGCTAGAGTCCCGACGGTGTACTATGGCTACACCTTC. Its protein is CSARVPTVYYGYTF.